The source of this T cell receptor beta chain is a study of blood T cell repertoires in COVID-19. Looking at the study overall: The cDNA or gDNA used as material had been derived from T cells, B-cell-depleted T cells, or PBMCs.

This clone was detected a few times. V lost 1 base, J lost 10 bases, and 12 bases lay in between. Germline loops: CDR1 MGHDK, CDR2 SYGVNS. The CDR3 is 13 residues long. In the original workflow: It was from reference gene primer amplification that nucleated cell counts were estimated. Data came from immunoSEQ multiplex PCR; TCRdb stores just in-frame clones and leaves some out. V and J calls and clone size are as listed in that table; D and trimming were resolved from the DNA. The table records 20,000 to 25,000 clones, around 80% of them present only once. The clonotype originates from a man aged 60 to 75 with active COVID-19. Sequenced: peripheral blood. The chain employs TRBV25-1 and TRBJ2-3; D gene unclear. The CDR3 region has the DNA TGTGCCAGCAGTGAATCCGAGTCACCTCCGCAGTATTTT. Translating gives CASSESESPPQYF.